This section outlines one T cell receptor (beta chain) sequence together with its context. TCRdb keeps only in-frame clones here, not all; method: immunoSEQ multiplex PCR. The data hold some 430,000 clones, with 90% observed a single time. The sample is drawn from a study of blood T cell repertoires in COVID-19. The sequencing sample was made of PBMCs or T cells enriched from blood (not recorded which). The clonotype comes from a man younger than 35 who had recovered from COVID-19.

The CDR3 coding sequence is TGTGCCAGCAGCTCAGGACTAGCGGGGGTTTACGAGCAGTACTTC. It translates to CASSSGLAGVYEQYF. The chain links TRBV5-4 to TRBJ2-7, with 13 bases matching TRBD2. After removal of 3 bases from V and 4 bases from J, the junction contained 4 bases not matched to a gene. Per the germline V gene, CDR1 is SGHNT and CDR2 is YYREEE (reference sequence). CDR3 length equals 15 residues.